This TCR beta chain was retrieved from a study of vaccination and CD4 T cells after COVID-19. Sample treatment: approximately 9-day PBMC culture with coronavirus spike peptide pools or control peptides (ViraFEST assay). CDR3 length: 14 residues. Germline CDR1 reads MDHEN; CDR2 reads SYDVKM. V shed 7 bases, J shed 5 bases, and the junction held 7 bases outside the gene matches. Sequencing of the DNA from cultured CD4+ T cells was carried out with the Oncomine TCR Beta short-read assay. TCRdb itself ran the PCR reads through MiXCR, one entry per CDR3 protein. The sample lists about 14,000 distinct CDR3 sequences, roughly four fifths occurring once. Concerning this clonotype itself: Its matching antigen is unknown.

The sequencing input was CD4+ T cells from blood, cultured in vitro. The chain links TRBV28 to TRBJ1-5; 8 bases align to TRBD1. This sequence was found in a human donor who had recovered from COVID-19. The CDR3 nucleotides are TGTGCCAGCATTCACGGGACAGGCCATCAGCCCCAGCATTTT. It yields the protein CASIHGTGHQPQHF. Drawing the rest from reference TRBV28 and TRBJ1-5, the complete variable domain is DVKVTQSSRYLVKRTGEKVFLECVQDMDHENMFWYRQDPGLGLRLIYFSYDVKMKEKGDIPEGYSVSREKKERFSLILESASTNQTSMYLCASIHGTGHQPQHFGDGTRLSIL.